This T cell receptor beta chain was documented in a study of shared clonotypes between healthy human individuals. Overall study findings and caveats: Around 5% of naive CD4 clonotypes were shared across four donors.

A remark on this clone: Its specificity is not known.

Every one of the donors was a Caucasian adult that lived in Nashville, Tennessee. Each subset's genomic DNA was shared equally among a number of immunoSEQ plates. Using immunoSEQ multiplex PCR, the repertoire was profiled, and TCRdb retains in-frame clones only, with some absent. The top ten hold roughly 1.1% of the sample, which has over a million clones, 95% to 97% seen once. This clonotype originated in a man under 40 in good health. The material sequenced was naive CD4+ T cells sorted from blood. Specified subset: CD45RA+ positively selected.

The CDR3 protein is CASSSDRGPNEKLFF. The DNA for the CDR3 is TGTGCCAGCAGCTCGGACAGGGGGCCTAATGAAAAACTGTTTTTT. The V gene is TRBV5-6, the J gene TRBJ1-4; 11 bases are a match to TRBD1. V trimming: 3 bases; J trimming: 3 bases; junction bases outside the gene matches: 1. The germline gives CDR1 SGHDT, CDR2 YYEEEE. This CDR3 contains 15 residues.